Listed below are T cell receptor beta chains from one sample, sequenced in a study of OX40 agonist ivuxolimab in advanced cancers. The protocol was immunoSEQ multiplex PCR, while the TCRdb copy is restricted to in-frame clones and leaves out a portion. The data contain more than 50,000 clones, roughly 84% of them singletons. The sample here was CD4+ or CD8+ T cells sorted from blood, taken in a trial of the OX40 agonist ivuxolimab. These receptors originate from an adult with an advanced solid tumor such as melanoma, head and neck, liver or kidney cancer. The CDR3 runs from the conserved cysteine through the conserved F or W. D genes are given only for firm matches. Part of the rows lack a size; the others show once, few, many or a class for expanded clones.

TRBJ1-5	NA	TRBV10-2	NA	CASSERGPNSNQPQHF	TGCGCCAGCAGTGAAAGGGGACCGAATAGCAATCAGCCCCAGCATTTT
TRBJ2-7	TRBD1	TRBV29-1	few	CSVDSGGGQGYEQYF	TGCAGCGTTGACAGTGGTGGAGGACAGGGGTACGAGCAGTACTTC
TRBJ1-5	NA	TRBV2	NA	CASSDVGEFGNQPQHF	TGTGCCAGCAGTGACGTTGGGGAATTCGGCAATCAGCCCCAGCATTTT
TRBJ2-1	TRBD1	TRBV5-1	few	CASSSGQGGINEQFF	TGCGCCAGCAGCTCTGGACAGGGGGGAATCAATGAGCAGTTCTTC
TRBJ2-1	NA	TRBV16	NA	CASSQLGQAIYNNEQFF	TGTGCCAGCAGCCAATTGGGCCAGGCCATTTACAACAATGAGCAGTTCTTC
TRBJ2-5	TRBD2	TRBV7-7	few	CASSLGGLVEETQYF	TGTGCCAGCAGCTTAGGGGGACTAGTTGAAGAGACCCAGTACTTC
TRBJ1-2	TRBD1	TRBV15	NA	CATSRTDRGRGGYTF	TGTGCCACCAGCAGAACGGACAGGGGGCGCGGTGGCTACACCTTC
TRBJ2-1	TRBD2	TRBV5-1	once	CASSRGTSGYNEQFF	TGCGCCAGCAGCCGGGGGACTAGCGGGTACAATGAGCAGTTCTTC
TRBJ1-4	NA	TRBV7-9	once	CASSLEGLGKLFF	TGTGCCAGCAGCTTAGAAGGGTTGGGAAAACTGTTTTTT
TRBJ2-3	TRBD2	TRBV19	NA	CASSTLAADTQYF	TGTGCCAGTAGCACTCTAGCGGCAGATACGCAGTATTTT
TRBJ2-6	NA	TRBV15	NA	CATSRGGSSGANVLTF	TGTGCCACCAGCAGAGGGGGGAGCTCTGGGGCCAACGTCCTGACTTTC
TRBJ1-1	TRBD1	TRBV7-2	NA	CASRPDRGQRNTEAFF	TGTGCCAGCAGACCGGACAGGGGGCAAAGGAACACTGAAGCTTTCTTT
TRBJ2-7	TRBD1	TRBV6-1	once	CASSGGRGLVEQYF	TGTGCCTCTTCTGGTGGCAGGGGGCTGGTCGAGCAGTACTTC
TRBJ1-1	TRBD1	TRBV2	NA	CASSVRDRDTEAFF	TGTGCCAGCAGTGTGCGGGACAGGGACACTGAAGCTTTCTTT
TRBJ2-1	TRBD2	TRBV28	many	CASSPLLAGGYNEQFF	TGTGCCAGCAGTCCCTTACTAGCGGGAGGCTACAATGAGCAGTTCTTC
TRBJ1-3	NA	TRBV12-5	NA	CASGLETGNTIYF	TGTGCTAGTGGTCTCGAAACTGGAAACACCATATATTTT